The rows below give T cell receptor beta chains drawn from one sample of a study of blood T cells in healthy people across ages. Each CDR3 protein gets one entry after TCRdb re-called the 5' RACE reads with MiXCR. The data hold more than 600,000 distinct CDR3 sequences, with roughly 25% observed a single time. Separately, the same data were catalogued under a study of T cells of mothers and their children.

Input material: blood. These receptors came from a boy aged 5-17 years in good health. Each CDR3 is given with its conserved first and last residue. A D gene is named only where the DNA matches it firmly. Some rows have no size entry. The others give once, few or many, or a class for an expanded clone.

NA	NA	TRBV13	TRBJ2-7	CASSLGGWASYEQYF	TGTGCCAGCAGCTTAGGCGGGTGGGCCTCCTACGAGCAGTACTTC
NA	NA	TRBV27	TRBJ1-4	CASTETGPVATNEKLFF	TGTGCCAGCACAGAAACAGGGCCCGTTGCAACTAATGAAAAACTGTTTTTT
NA	NA	TRBV7-2	TRBJ2-5	CASSPQQGHGLQETQYF	TGTGCCAGCAGCCCCCAACAGGGTCATGGGCTGCAAGAGACCCAGTACTTC
NA	NA	TRBV7-6	TRBJ2-7	CASSSSLSYEQYF	TGTGCCAGCAGCTCTTCCCTCTCCTACGAGCAGTACTTC
NA	few	TRBV20-1	TRBJ2-7	CSAQTPAGQSYEQYF	TGCAGTGCTCAGACGCCCGCGGGCCAATCCTACGAGCAGTACTTC
NA	NA	TRBV11-2	TRBJ2-3	CASSHNIPDTQYF	TGTGCCAGCAGCCACAATATTCCAGATACGCAGTATTTT
NA	NA	TRBV13	TRBJ2-5	CASSLLGSIIQETQYF	TGTGCCAGCAGCTTACTTGGCAGCATTATCCAAGAGACCCAGTACTTC
TRBD2	NA	TRBV20-1	TRBJ2-1	CSAETSGRANEQFF	TGCAGTGCCGAGACTAGCGGGAGGGCCAATGAGCAGTTCTTC
NA	few	TRBV9	TRBJ2-1	CASSLEGYGDEQFF	TGTGCCAGCAGCCTCGAGGGCTATGGCGATGAGCAGTTCTTC
NA	few	TRBV7-2	TRBJ1-2	CASKAGANYGYTF	TGTGCCAGCAAGGCAGGTGCTAACTATGGCTACACCTTC
TRBD1	few	TRBV28	TRBJ2-1	CASSPPRDRVSNEQFF	TGTGCCAGCAGTCCCCCCCGGGACAGGGTAAGCAATGAGCAGTTCTTC
NA	NA	TRBV5-1	TRBJ1-2	CASSEGRTNYGYTF	TGCGCCAGCAGCGAGGGACGGACTAACTATGGCTACACCTTC
TRBD2	NA	TRBV12-3/TRBV12-4	TRBJ2-3	CASSLGAGGTQYF	TGTGCCAGCAGTTTAGGCGCGGGAGGTACGCAGTATTTT
NA	NA	TRBV2	TRBJ2-5	CASSEGDTTYQETQYF	TGTGCCAGCAGTGAAGGGGACACCACCTACCAAGAGACCCAGTACTTC
TRBD1	few	TRBV4-1	TRBJ2-7	CASSQDLGTGGSYEQYF	TGCGCCAGCAGCCAAGATCTGGGGACAGGGGGTTCGTACGAGCAGTACTTC